Listed here are 8 T cell receptor beta chains from one sample, sequenced in a study of blood T cell repertoires in COVID-19 (dated by TCRdb to the early 2020s). Receptors were amplified or captured by the immunoSEQ multiplex PCR assay. The table comes from immuneACCESS by way of TCRdb, which keeps in-frame sequences with V and J called. Part of the clones is missing from these tables; in studies checked, under half for an unresolved V gene and the rest for unknown reasons. In all, the sample holds about 13,000 clones, and around 90% of those were seen once. Roughly 20% of the sample comes from the top ten. Sequencing was done on a sample of peripheral blood. These TCRs come from a human donor with active COVID-19. The donor label of this sample is uncertain.

The chain has TRBV24-1 and TRBJ2-7, with TRBD2 as a possible D gene (6 bases). This CDR3 contains 13 residues. CDR1 and CDR2 (germline): KGHDR, SFDVKD. V lost 9 bases, J lost 0 bases, and 11 bases lay in between. The CDR3 DNA reads as TGTGCCACCCGGGACTCTCGCTCCTACGAGCAGTACTTC. Amino acid sequence: CATRDSRSYEQYF.

The rearrangement links TRBV25-1 to TRBJ2-2; perhaps TRBD1 as D (6 bases). This CDR3 region has 17 residues. Germline V gives CDR1 MGHDK, CDR2 SYGVNS. Trimming pared 0 bases from V and 8 bases from J, leaving 19 bases between. CDR3 nucleotides: TGTGCCAGCAGTGAATATAAGGGGATAGGGGGTCTTGGGGAGCTGTTTTTT. As protein: CASSEYKGIGGLGELFF.

The chain has TRBV5-1 and TRBJ2-1; no firm D call. The germline V gene has CDR1 SGHRS and CDR2 YFSETQ. CDR3 length: 11 amino acids. Trimming stripped 0 bases from V and 8 bases from J, with 3 bases between. As DNA, the CDR3 is TGCGCCAGCAGCTTGGACTATGAGCAGTTCTTC. Its protein is CASSLDYEQFF.

The chain has TRBV5-1 and TRBJ2-5; 9 bases align to TRBD1. V lost 4 bases to trimming and J lost 6 bases; unmatched junction nucleotides: 7. The CDR3 has 14 amino acids. Germline V gene lookup returns CDR1 SGHRS and CDR2 YFSETQ. CDR3 nucleotide sequence: TGCGCCAGCAGCCCGGGACAGGGAGTGAAGACCCAGTACTTC. Its translation: CASSPGQGVKTQYF.

A remark on this clone: The junction departs from germline at one end; a sequencing error may be responsible. The J gene is TRBJ2-1, the V gene TRBV6-1; possible D gene TRBD1, 5 bases. Germline V gene lookup returns CDR1 MNHNS and CDR2 SASEGT. The CDR3 sequence is 12 residues long. CDR3 loop: CASRDSYNEQFF. The CDR3 region has the DNA TGTGCCAGCCGTGACAGTTACAATGAGCAGTTCTTC.

Comment on this clone: At the DNA level, this CDR3 is encoded by other sequences in the same sample as well. This chain links TRBV12-3 or TRBV12-4 with TRBJ1-6; 7 bases are shared with TRBD1. Unmatched junction bases numbered 4, after V lost 7 bases and J lost 7 bases. The CDR3 has 13 amino acids. CDR3 region: CASNKQGNSPLHF. Written as DNA, the CDR3 is TGTGCCAGCAACAAACAGGGGAATTCACCCCTCCACTTT.

The chain employs TRBV7-6 and TRBJ2-3, with D possibly being TRBD2 (5 bases). V lost 1 base and J 1 base, leaving 9 bases between the germline ends. CDR3 size: 15 residues. The germline CDR1 and CDR2 sequences are SGHVS and FNYEAQ. The CDR3 coding sequence is TGTGCCAGCAGCTTAGGTTCCGGGGGCACAGATACGCAGTATTTT. This translates into CASSLGSGGTDTQYF.

The chain couples TRBV21-1 to TRBJ1-5; the table assigns TRBD1, which was not confirmed against the DNA. TRBV21-1 is a pseudogene. The CDR3 sequence is 14 residues long. The CDR3 region is CASSKRTGDQPQHF. As DNA, the CDR3 is TGTGCCAGCAGCAAACGGACAGGGGATCAGCCCCAGCATTTT.